Below are 13 T cell receptor beta chains sequenced from a single sample in a study of response to subunit inactivated influenza vaccine. TCRdb re-derived calls from the RT-PCR reads in MiXCR, one entry per CDR3 protein. This sample has approximately 500,000 distinct CDR3 sequences, with 12% to 15% found just once. Source: PBMCs from blood, taken roughly 12 days after vaccination. These receptors came from a middle-aged man who received an inactivated influenza vaccine.

Only a few counts were recorded for this clonotype. The J gene is TRBJ2-5, the V gene TRBV21-1; TRBD2 is taken as the D call from the table, unchecked against the DNA. TRBV21-1 is deemed a pseudogene. The CDR3 runs 21 residues. CDR3 DNA: TGTGCCAGCAGCAACGACTATGCCCAGCGGGCTACACGGGGGGTCCAAGAGACCCAGTACTTC. This sequence encodes CASSNDYAQRATRGVQETQYF.

This clonotype was seen a handful of times. The V gene is TRBV10-3, the J gene TRBJ2-2; D is uncertain. The CDR3 sequence is 12 residues long. The germline CDR1 and CDR2 sequences are ENHRY and SYGVKD. Trimming cost V 7 bases and J 4 bases, with 7 bases left between them. CDR3 residues: CAITKGTGELFF. Here the CDR3 DNA reads TGTGCCATCACCAAGGGCACCGGGGAGCTGTTTTTT.

This clonotype appeared a few times. V usage is TRBV6-2 or TRBV6-3 and J usage is TRBJ2-1; D is unresolved. CDR3 length: 14 amino acids. Deletions cut 2 bases from V and 6 bases from J, with 11 bases between. The germline gives CDR1 MNHEY, CDR2 SVGEGT. The DNA for the CDR3 is TGTGCCAGCAGTTACGACTGGACCGTCAATGAGCAGTTCTTC. Translation: CASSYDWTVNEQFF.

The J gene is TRBJ2-2, the V gene TRBV7-9; D might be TRBD2 (6 bases). Germline lookup yields CDR1 SEHNR and CDR2 FQNEAQ (reference sequence). V was pared by 3 bases and J by 7 bases, with 12 bases between. CDR3 length: 14 residues. The CDR3 loop reads CASSFRGKYGELFF. The CDR3 DNA reads TGTGCCAGCAGCTTTCGCGGGAAGTACGGGGAGCTGTTTTTT.

This clonotype showed up just a few times. The chain links TRBV20-1 to TRBJ2-7; 10 positions agree with TRBD2. This CDR3 contains 13 residues. The V and J ends lost 5 bases and 1 base, in that order; junction bases with no gene match: 2. CDR1 and CDR2 from the germline V gene are DFQATT and SNEGSKA (reference sequence). CDR3 in amino acids: CSAASGGSYEQYF. The DNA for the CDR3 is TGCAGTGCTGCTAGCGGGGGTTCCTACGAGCAGTACTTC.

As regards this clonotype: Germline and junction disagree at one end, which may indicate a read error. The chain couples TRBV7-9 to TRBJ2-1; TRBD1 agrees at 10 bases. The V gene's germline CDR1 is SEHNR and CDR2 FQNEAQ (reference sequence). The CDR3 runs to 11 residues. The CDR3 here is CASSTRTGGIF. CDR3 sequence (DNA): TGTGCCAGCAGCACTCGGACAGGGGGTATCTTC.

This clonotype turned up a few times. J is TRBJ2-3 and V is TRBV5-1; TRBD2 agrees at 11 bases. Germline V gives CDR1 SGHRS, CDR2 YFSETQ. Losses at the gene ends were 2 bases for V and 4 bases for J; bases not matched to a gene: 9. The CDR3 runs to 17 residues. The chain's CDR3 is CASSLNPTSGGSDTQYF. The CDR3 region has the DNA TGCGCCAGCAGCTTAAACCCAACTAGCGGGGGCTCAGATACGCAGTATTTT.

Many counts were recorded for this clonotype. One end of the junction is discordant with germline, which a read error may explain. The rearrangement links TRBV7-9 to TRBJ2-3; no clear D gene. The CDR3 spans 11 residues. Germline V CDR1 and CDR2: SEHNR, FQNEAQ (reference sequence). The CDR3 DNA reads as TGTGCCAGCAGCTTAACAGATGCGCAGTATTTT. Translation: CASSLTDAQYF.

V usage is TRBV15 and J usage is TRBJ2-3, with TRBD1 matching 7 bases. The J segment lost 3 bases and the V segment lost 1 base, leaving 7 bases of the junction unmatched. CDR3 size: 16 residues. Germline CDR1 and CDR2: LNHNV and YYDKDF (reference sequence). The CDR3 DNA reads as TGTGCCACCAGCAGAGTGCCAGGGGGTCCGACAGATACGCAGTATTTT. This encodes CATSRVPGGPTDTQYF.

This clonotype was counted ten times or more. The chain couples TRBV12-3 or TRBV12-4 to TRBJ2-1; no reliable D call. The CDR3 contains 11 residues. With 5 bases removed from V and 10 bases from J, the gap between germline ends came to 9 bases. The CDR3 loop reads CASSMSREQFF. CDR3 coding DNA: TGTGCCAGCAGTATGTCCCGGGAGCAGTTCTTC.

This chain links TRBV11-2 with TRBJ2-5; 8 positions match TRBD2. Germline V lookup: CDR1 SGHAT, CDR2 FQNNGV. This CDR3 has 15 residues. V lost 0 bases and J lost 5; bases outside the gene matches: 5. The CDR3 DNA reads as TGTGCCAGCAGCTTAGATGGCGGGAGGCGGGAGACCCAGTACTTC. It encodes CASSLDGGRRETQYF. The variable domain in full, completed from reference TRBV11-2 and TRBJ2-5, reads EAGVAQSPRYKIIEKRQSVAFWCNPISGHATLYWYQQILGQGPKLLIQFQNNGVVDDSQLPKDRFSAERLKGVDSTLKIQPAKLEDSAVYLCASSLDGGRRETQYFGPGTRLLVL.

This clonotype has more than one count but fewer than ten. V is TRBV7-2 and J is TRBJ1-5; 8 bases fit TRBD1. Trimming took 3 bases from V and 7 from J; bases not matched to a gene: 5. The CDR3 length is 14 residues. Germline V lookup: CDR1 SGHTA, CDR2 FQGNSA. The CDR3 spells CASSFDRGPQPQHF. The CDR3, as DNA: TGTGCCAGCAGCTTTGACAGGGGTCCGCAGCCCCAGCATTTT.

This clonotype was counted between two and nine times. The gene calls are TRBV19 and TRBJ1-5; D uncertain. The CDR3 is made up of 14 amino acids. Trimming shortened V by 7 bases and J by 7 bases, and 17 bases separated the two germline ends. The germline V gene encodes CDR1 LNHDA and CDR2 SQIVND (reference sequence). CDR3 in amino acids: CASTTINRVQPQHF. As DNA, the CDR3 is TGTGCCAGTACCACCATAAATCGGGTGCAGCCCCAGCATTTT.